One and the same sample provided the 20 T cell receptor beta chains below, sequenced in a study of blood T cell repertoires in COVID-19. Profiling relied on immunoSEQ multiplex PCR, and the TCRdb table lists in-frame clones only, not all of them. The sample lists about 240,000 clones; roughly 80% were seen once. The specimen was peripheral blood. These receptors were taken from a woman aged 55-75 years with active or convalescent COVID-19.

This clone came up once. The chain combines TRBV6-5 with TRBJ2-7, with TRBD2 identical over 7 bases. In germline, CDR1 is MNHEY, CDR2 SVGAGI. The trim removed 6 bases at V and 2 bases at J, leaving 4 bases unmatched. This CDR3 is 13 amino acids long. This chain's CDR3 is CASRPSGTYEQYF. CDR3 sequence (DNA): TGTGCCAGCAGGCCTAGCGGTACCTACGAGCAGTACTTC.

The chain uses TRBV5-1 and TRBJ1-1; a possible D gene is TRBD1 (5 bases). CDR1 SGHRS and CDR2 YFSETQ come from the germline V gene. The V and J ends lost 4 bases and 1 base respectively, with 11 bases between them. The CDR3 has 14 amino acids. CDR3 sequence (DNA): TGCGCCAGCAGCCGCCAGGGCCCGAACACTGAAGCTTTCTTT. Translation: CASSRQGPNTEAFF.

This clone was counted a few times. This chain links TRBV19 with TRBJ2-1; TRBD2 agrees at 8 bases. This CDR3 has 15 residues. Germline CDR1 is LNHDA and CDR2 is SQIVND (reference sequence). The J segment lost 4 bases and the V segment lost 4 bases, leaving 6 bases of the junction unmatched. As DNA, the CDR3 is TGTGCCAGTAGTAGAGCGGGGGCCGGGTACAATGAGCAGTTCTTC. Protein sequence: CASSRAGAGYNEQFF.

The J gene is TRBJ1-2, the V gene TRBV28, with D tentatively TRBD1 (5 bases). The ends were cut back, 1 base at V and 8 bases at J, with 17 bases in the middle. Germline CDR1 MDHEN, CDR2 SYDVKM. The CDR3 loop spans 15 amino acids. CDR3 sequence reads: CASSLYLEPKGGYTF. CDR3 in DNA: TGTGCCAGCAGTTTATATCTTGAGCCCAAGGGGGGCTACACCTTC.

This clone was counted only a few times. This rearrangement joins TRBV4-1 to TRBJ2-4; D is possibly TRBD2 (5 bases). Germline lookup yields CDR1 MGHRA and CDR2 YSYEKL. The V and J ends lost 1 base and 0 bases respectively, with 7 bases between them. The CDR3 length is 15 residues. CDR3 sequence reads: CASSQVGLAKNIQYF. The CDR3 nucleotides are TGCGCCAGCAGCCAAGTTGGACTAGCCAAAAACATTCAGTACTTC.

V usage is TRBV14 and J usage is TRBJ1-4, with 9 bases identical to TRBD1. CDR1 and CDR2 from the germline V gene are SGHDN and FVKESK. This CDR3 spans 15 amino acids. Losses at the gene ends were 5 bases for V and 7 bases for J; bases not matched to a gene: 8. CDR3 coding DNA: TGTGCCAGCAGCGCCCGGGACAGGGTCGGTGAAAAACTGTTTTTT. Translating gives CASSARDRVGEKLFF.

The gene calls are TRBV12-3 or TRBV12-4 and TRBJ1-3; 8 bases are shared with TRBD1. J was trimmed by 8 bases and V by 3 bases; bases with no gene match: 3. CDR3 length: 13 amino acids. CDR3 sequence reads: CASSFYRGDTIYF. The CDR3 bases are TGTGCCAGCAGTTTCTACAGGGGGGACACCATATATTTT.

The V gene is TRBV4-3, the J gene TRBJ1-3, with D perhaps TRBD1 (6 bases). This CDR3 contains 15 residues. Germline V lookup: CDR1 LGHNA, CDR2 YSLEER. The V end was cut by 4 bases, the J end by 2 bases, with 12 bases between. CDR3 amino acids: CASSRDMGAGNTIYF. Written as DNA, the CDR3 is TGCGCCAGCAGCCGGGACATGGGAGCTGGAAACACCATATATTTT.

This chain links TRBV7-2 with TRBJ1-1; D call uncertain. Germline V gene sequence: CDR1 SGHTA, CDR2 FQGNSA. This CDR3 region has 15 residues. V lost 0 bases and J lost 3, with 11 bases in between. The DNA of the CDR3 is TGTGCCAGCAGCTTAGCGCGGGTGGATGACACTGAAGCTTTCTTT. Its translation: CASSLARVDDTEAFF.

This clone came up once. This chain links TRBV7-2 with TRBJ2-5; D is possibly TRBD1 (5 bases). V was pared by 5 bases and J by 1 base, with 11 bases between. Germline V lookup: CDR1 SGHTA, CDR2 FQGNSA. The CDR3 has 14 residues. The CDR3 DNA reads TGTGCCAGCAGCCCCTTTGGGGCCCAAGAGACCCAGTACTTC. Translating it yields CASSPFGAQETQYF.

V and J are TRBV7-9 and TRBJ2-3; TRBD1 matches 8 bases. The CDR3 has 15 residues. Per germline, CDR1 SEHNR and CDR2 FQNEAQ (reference sequence). V lost 6 bases, J lost 2 bases, and 7 bases stayed unmatched. The CDR3 region has the DNA TGTGCCAGCAGTTTGACAGGGGTAGTCACAGATACGCAGTATTTT. This gives the protein CASSLTGVVTDTQYF.

This clone was counted once. The chain recombines TRBV27 with TRBJ2-4, with a weak D call TRBD2 (5 bases). V was trimmed by 6 bases and J by 5 bases, leaving 20 bases between them. The CDR3 is 16 amino acids. Germline CDR1 reads MNHEY; CDR2 reads SMNVEV (reference sequence). Written as DNA, the CDR3 is TGTGCCAGCAGCCCCGATTGGTGGGGAGATCAAAACATTCAGTACTTC. The encoded protein is CASSPDWWGDQNIQYF.

V gene TRBV6-6 combines with J gene TRBJ2-1; 9 nucleotides agree with TRBD1. The CDR3 covers 15 residues. J was trimmed by 2 bases and V by 7 bases; bases with no gene match: 6. CDR1 is MNHNY, CDR2 SVGAGI, per germline (reference sequence). This chain's CDR3 is CASTRRDRAYNEQFF. The CDR3 coding sequence is TGTGCCAGCACCCGCCGGGACAGGGCCTACAATGAGCAGTTCTTC.

The chain combines TRBV19 with TRBJ1-1; maybe TRBD1 (6 bases). Germline CDR1 and CDR2: LNHDA and SQIVND (reference sequence). Trimming stripped 2 bases from V and 0 bases from J, with 13 bases between. This CDR3 comprises 16 residues. In nucleotides, the CDR3 is TGTGCCAGTAGTATACGGGGGGGCCACTTGAACACTGAAGCTTTCTTT. It specifies CASSIRGGHLNTEAFF. Full variable domain (remainder filled in from reference TRBV19 and TRBJ1-1): DGGITQSPKYLFRKEGQNVTLSCEQNLNHDAMYWYRQDPGQGLRLIYYSQIVNDFQKGDIAEGYSVSREKKESFPLTVTSAQKNPTAFYLCASSIRGGHLNTEAFFGQGTRLTVV.

The genes are TRBV18 and TRBJ1-5, with D possibly TRBD1 on 6 matching bases. Deletions cut 0 bases from V and 0 bases from J, with 6 bases between. This CDR3 is built from 15 residues. Germline V gene lookup returns CDR1 KGHSH and CDR2 LQKENI. CDR3 amino acids: CASSPPGGSNQPQHF. The CDR3 DNA is TGTGCCAGCTCACCACCAGGGGGTAGCAATCAGCCCCAGCATTTT.

CDR3 sequence reads: CASSREGGRRDTQYF. Written as DNA, the CDR3 is TGTGCCAGCAGTCGGGAGGGGGGGCGCAGAGATACGCAGTATTTT. The chain couples TRBV2 to TRBJ2-3; the match to TRBD2 covers 8 bases. J was trimmed by 5 bases and V by 5 bases; bases with no gene match: 9. The CDR3 loop spans 15 amino acids. Germline CDR1 and CDR2: SNHLY and FYNNEI.

This clone has just one count. The chain couples TRBV27 to TRBJ2-7; 11 positions agree with TRBD2. This CDR3 is built from 20 residues. Germline V CDR1 and CDR2: MNHEY, SMNVEV (reference sequence). V lost 0 bases and J lost 1; bases outside the gene matches: 14. The CDR3 is CASSLSPTRRTSGRSYEQYF. CDR3 nucleotide sequence: TGTGCCAGCAGTTTATCCCCTACTCGGAGGACTAGCGGGCGATCCTACGAGCAGTACTTC.

In its sample, this clone was seen a few times. This sequence joins TRBV18 and TRBJ1-1; weak D call: TRBD1 (6 bases). Germline loops: CDR1 KGHSH, CDR2 LQKENI. Trimming removed 2 bases from V and 4 bases from J, with 11 bases in between. This CDR3 contains 14 residues. The CDR3 spells CASSPGGAVTEAFF. Here the CDR3 DNA reads TGTGCCAGCTCACCAGGGGGGGCGGTCACTGAAGCTTTCTTT.

This sequence joins TRBV30 and TRBJ2-6; D remains ambiguous. V was shortened by 4 bases and J by 9 bases, with 13 bases between the two germline ends. Looked up from germline, CDR1 is GTSNPN and CDR2 is SVGIG (reference sequence). The CDR3 totals 13 residues. The CDR3 spells CAWNSYSVNVLTF. In DNA, the CDR3 is TGTGCCTGGAACAGCTACTCGGTCAACGTCCTGACTTTC.

The rearrangement joins TRBV11-2 to TRBJ1-6; 8 bases fit TRBD1. The length of the CDR3 is 15 residues. Trimming took 4 bases from V and 8 from J; bases not matched to a gene: 7. Per germline, CDR1 SGHAT and CDR2 FQNNGV. This CDR3 is CASSSRDRWDSPLHF. CDR3 nucleotide sequence: TGTGCCAGCAGCTCCCGGGACAGGTGGGATTCACCCCTCCACTTT.